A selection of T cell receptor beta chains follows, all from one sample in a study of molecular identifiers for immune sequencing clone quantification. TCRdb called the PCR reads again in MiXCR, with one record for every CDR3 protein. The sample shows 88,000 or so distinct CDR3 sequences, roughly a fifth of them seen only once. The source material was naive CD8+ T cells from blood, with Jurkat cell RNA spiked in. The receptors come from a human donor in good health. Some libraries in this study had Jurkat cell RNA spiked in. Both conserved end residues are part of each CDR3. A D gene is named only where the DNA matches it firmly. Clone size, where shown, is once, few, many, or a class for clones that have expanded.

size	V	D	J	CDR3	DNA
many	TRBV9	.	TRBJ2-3	CASRGREDTQYF	TGTGCCAGCAGAGGCAGGGAAGATACGCAGTATTTT
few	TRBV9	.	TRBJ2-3	CASSVEGGQISTDTQYF	TGTGCCAGCAGCGTAGAGGGGGGGCAGATCAGCACAGATACGCAGTATTTT
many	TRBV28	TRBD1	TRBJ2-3	CASSHRGLGADTQYF	TGTGCCAGCAGTCACAGGGGGCTAGGCGCAGATACGCAGTATTTT
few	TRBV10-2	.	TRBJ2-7	CASSEVGEQYF	TGCGCCAGCAGTGAGGTAGGGGAGCAGTACTTC
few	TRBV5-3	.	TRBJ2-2	CASTPRGNTGELFF	TGTGCCAGCACCCCCAGGGGGAACACCGGGGAGCTGTTTTTT
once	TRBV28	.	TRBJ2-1	CASGPPSSYNEQFF	TGTGCCAGCGGTCCTCCCAGCTCCTACAATGAGCAGTTCTTC
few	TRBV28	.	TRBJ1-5	CASNKPSANQPQHF	TGTGCCAGCAACAAGCCCAGCGCCAATCAGCCCCAGCATTTT
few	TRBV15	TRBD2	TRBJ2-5	CATSHGLAGGLETQYF	TGTGCCACCAGCCACGGACTAGCGGGGGGTTTAGAGACCCAGTACTTC
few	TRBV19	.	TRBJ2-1	CASSPRGRHNEQFF	TGTGCCAGTAGTCCTCGCGGAAGACACAATGAGCAGTTCTTC
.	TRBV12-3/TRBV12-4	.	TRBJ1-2	CASSPSGGTWGYIF	TGTGCCAGCAGTCCCTCGGGGGGAACATGGGGCTACATCTTC
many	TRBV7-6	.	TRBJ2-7	CASSTDVRNSYEQYF	TGTGCCAGCAGCACCGACGTAAGAAATTCCTACGAGCAGTACTTC
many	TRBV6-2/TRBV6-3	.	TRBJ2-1	CASSWNLNNEQFF	TGTGCCAGCAGTTGGAATTTGAACAATGAGCAGTTCTTC
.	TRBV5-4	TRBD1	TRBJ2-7	CASSLEGTAYEQYF	TGTGCCAGCAGCTTGGAGGGGACAGCCTACGAGCAGTACTTC
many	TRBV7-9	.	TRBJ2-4	CASQRADLAKNIQYF	TGTGCCAGCCAAAGGGCGGACCTAGCCAAAAACATTCAGTACTTC
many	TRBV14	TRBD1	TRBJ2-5	CASSQDAGTGFETQYF	TGTGCCAGCAGCCAAGATGCCGGGACAGGGTTTGAGACCCAGTACTTC
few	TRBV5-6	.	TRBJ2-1	CASSFHLTGNHINEQFF	TGTGCCAGCAGCTTCCATTTGACGGGGAATCATATAAATGAGCAGTTCTTC
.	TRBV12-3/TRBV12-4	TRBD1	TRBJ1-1	CASRTGGTEAFF	TGTGCCAGCCGAACAGGGGGCACTGAAGCTTTCTTT
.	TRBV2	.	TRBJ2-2	CASSEGWGATGELFF	TGTGCCAGCAGTGAGGGGTGGGGAGCCACCGGGGAGCTGTTTTTT
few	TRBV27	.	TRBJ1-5	CASSLSFSEGGLRYQPQHF	TGTGCCAGCAGTTTAAGTTTTTCTGAGGGCGGGCTTCGGTATCAGCCCCAGCATTTT